This T cell receptor (beta chain) is drawn from a study of CD4 T cells in relation to SARS-CoV-2 and coronaviruses. Findings and limits, study-wide: No donor gave both pre-pandemic and post-infection samples.

Germline V lookup: CDR1 MNHEY, CDR2 SMNVEV (reference sequence). Trimming took 8 bases from V and 2 from J, leaving 13 bases between them. The CDR3 length is 13 residues. Here immunoSEQ multiplex PCR was the method, and the copy in TCRdb shows in-frame clones only, minus some. The sample yields around 41,000 clones, under 90% seen once. Notes on this clone: Its matching antigen is unknown.

The sequence was obtained from an adult with COVID-19. The chain combines TRBV27 with TRBJ2-7; D is ambiguous. The sequenced material came from naive CD4+ T cells from PBMCs, cultured in vitro. Described subset: naive CD4+ T cells isolated by negative enrichment. CDR3 bases: TGTGCCAGCGCTCCTGGTCCAACCTACGAGCAGTACTTC. This gives the protein CASAPGPTYEQYF.